These 21 T cell receptor beta chains were sequenced from one sample in a study of T cell responses to AZD1222 COVID-19 vaccine. Assay: immunoSEQ multiplex PCR; the TCRdb copy retains only in-frame clones and omits some. The table has about 100,000 clones, about 90% seen once. Here the sequenced sample was peripheral blood, taken on day 0 of AZD1222 vaccination. These receptor sequences come from an adult in good health.

This clone was recorded at least ten times. The chain's CDR3 is CATRVGLLSGNTIYF. In DNA, the CDR3 is TGTGCCACCCGGGTGGGTCTCCTCTCTGGAAACACCATATATTTT. V usage is TRBV6-5 and J usage is TRBJ1-3; D gene uncertain. CDR1 is MNHEY and CDR2 is SVGAGI in the germline V gene. V shed 10 bases and J shed 0 bases, with 16 bases lying between them. This CDR3 has 15 residues.

The CDR3 sequence: CASSLSHRAGTDTQYF. The CDR3 region has the DNA TGCGCCAGCAGCTTGAGTCACAGGGCGGGCACAGATACGCAGTATTTT. V usage is TRBV5-1 and J usage is TRBJ2-3, with a weak D call TRBD1 (6 bases). The CDR3 spans 16 residues. Germline lookup yields CDR1 SGHRS and CDR2 YFSETQ. V lost 1 base and J lost 1, with 13 bases in between.

The sample holds one count of this clone. The chain links TRBV6-5 to TRBJ1-5; 7 bases agree with TRBD1. The V segment lost 6 bases and the J segment 6 bases; nucleotides outside the gene matches: 5. CDR3 length equals 13 residues. CDR1 MNHEY and CDR2 SVGAGI come from the germline V gene. The CDR3 DNA sequence: TGTGCCAGCAGACAGGGGCCCAGTCAGCCCCAGCATTTT. It translates to CASRQGPSQPQHF.

V gene TRBV3-1 (or the pseudogene TRBV3-2) combines with J gene TRBJ2-7; 7 bases line up with TRBD1. This CDR3 contains 13 residues. Trimming at V came to 4 bases and at J to 4 bases, leaving 4 bases not matched to a gene. Germline CDR1 LGHDT, CDR2 YNNKEL (reference sequence). The CDR3 sequence is CASSPGTAYEQYF. The CDR3 DNA reads TGTGCCAGCAGCCCCGGGACAGCTTACGAGCAGTACTTC.

CDR3 nucleotides: TGTGCCAGCAGCTTTGCGCTAGCGGGAGGTACCAACACCGGGGAGCTGTTTTTT. The encoded protein is CASSFALAGGTNTGELFF. The chain couples TRBV7-6 to TRBJ2-2; TRBD2 matches at 11 bases. Germline CDR1 reads SGHVS; CDR2 reads FNYEAQ. The length of the CDR3 is 18 residues. The trim removed 3 bases at V and 2 bases at J, leaving 8 bases unmatched.

The J gene is TRBJ2-6, the V gene TRBV27, with 7 bases identical to TRBD1. J gave up 2 bases and V 5 bases, and 3 bases lay outside the gene matches. From germline, CDR1 is MNHEY and CDR2 SMNVEV (reference sequence). The CDR3 covers 15 residues. The CDR3, as DNA: TGTGCCAGCAGTCTAACAGGGGCTGGGGCCAACGTCCTGACTTTC. This sequence encodes CASSLTGAGANVLTF.

The chain couples TRBV6-1 to TRBJ2-7; D remains ambiguous. The CDR3 extends over 13 amino acids. Deletions cut 1 base from V and 1 base from J, with 5 bases between. Germline V gene sequence: CDR1 MNHNS, CDR2 SASEGT. The CDR3 DNA sequence: TGTGCCAGCAGTGAAGATAGATCCTACGAGCAGTACTTC. Translating it yields CASSEDRSYEQYF.

The gene calls are TRBV7-2 and TRBJ2-5; 8 bases are shared with TRBD2. After removal of 5 bases from V and 4 bases from J, the junction contained 6 bases not matched to a gene. Germline V gene sequence: CDR1 SGHTA, CDR2 FQGNSA. This CDR3 is 14 amino acids long. CDR3 nucleotide sequence: TGTGCCAGCAGCCGGGGACTAGGACGAGAGACCCAGTACTTC. Translated: CASSRGLGRETQYF. Looking up the rest from reference TRBV7-2 and TRBJ2-5 gives the full variable domain: GAGVSQSPSNKVTEKGKDVELRCDPISGHTALYWYRQSLGQGLEFLIYFQGNSAPDKSGLPSDRFSAERTGGSVSTLTIQRTQQEDSAVYLCASSRGLGRETQYFGPGTRLLVL.

The J gene is TRBJ1-1, the V gene TRBV3-1 (or the pseudogene TRBV3-2); D unclear. V gave up 6 bases and J gave up 2 bases, with 13 bases separating them. Looked up from germline, CDR1 is LGHDT and CDR2 is YNNKEL (reference sequence). The CDR3 extends over 14 amino acids. The CDR3 DNA follows: TGTGCCAGCAGAAAAGGTTTGAGTAACACTGAAGCTTTCTTT. Residues: CASRKGLSNTEAFF.

The chain is built from TRBV29-1 and TRBJ1-4; TRBD1 might be the D (5 bases). The germline V gene encodes CDR1 SQVTM and CDR2 ANQGSEA. This CDR3 region has 14 residues. V lost 4 bases to trimming and J lost 8 bases, with 17 bases between them. This chain's CDR3 is CSVGGGGADEKLFF. The CDR3 nucleotides read TGCAGCGTTGGGGGTGGGGGAGCGGACGAAAAACTGTTTTTT.

This clone showed up just a few times. V is TRBV28 and J is TRBJ2-1, with no clear D. Germline V gene lookup returns CDR1 MDHEN and CDR2 SYDVKM. The CDR3 loop spans 15 amino acids. Deletions cut 3 bases from V and 9 bases from J, with 18 bases between. CDR3 protein: CASSFFEAHVPEQFF. CDR3 in DNA: TGTGCCAGCAGTTTCTTTGAGGCCCATGTTCCTGAGCAGTTCTTC.

V and J are TRBV9 and TRBJ1-6; TRBD1 matches at 10 bases. Germline loops: CDR1 SGDLS, CDR2 YYNGEE. V dropped 8 bases and J dropped 7; count of bases not matched to a gene: 3. CDR3 length: 13 residues. CDR3 coding DNA: TGTGCCAGTGACAGGGGGCGAAATTCACCCCTCCACTTT. This sequence encodes CASDRGRNSPLHF.

The rearrangement links TRBV9 to TRBJ1-2, with D perhaps TRBD1 (5 bases). The CDR3 consists of 13 residues. V lost 2 bases to trimming and J lost 5 bases, with 10 bases between them. From germline, CDR1 is SGDLS and CDR2 YYNGEE. In DNA, the CDR3 is TGTGCCAGCAGCGTGGGGACGGCATATGGCTACACCTTC. Translating it yields CASSVGTAYGYTF.

The chain is built from TRBV5-6 and TRBJ2-7, with TRBD1 identical over 7 bases. J gave up 2 bases and V 0 bases, and 5 bases lay outside the gene matches. This CDR3 comprises 15 residues. From germline, CDR1 is SGHDT and CDR2 YYEEEE. The CDR3, as DNA: TGTGCCAGCAGCTTGGGGGTGGACAGGCCCTACGAGCAGTACTTC. It specifies CASSLGVDRPYEQYF.

This clone appeared once. The genes are TRBV3-1 (or the pseudogene TRBV3-2) and TRBJ2-3; D may be TRBD2 (6 bases). In germline, CDR1 is LGHDT, CDR2 YNNKEL (reference sequence). V was trimmed by 0 bases and J by 1 base, leaving 14 bases between them. The CDR3 has 17 amino acids. The CDR3 sequence: CASSQDLLAGGTDTQYF. DNA of the CDR3: TGTGCCAGCAGCCAAGATTTACTAGCAGGCGGCACAGATACGCAGTATTTT.

This clone occurred a few times. This chain joins TRBV6-2 or TRBV6-3 and TRBJ2-1, with TRBD2 as a possible D gene (6 bases). V was cut by 5 bases and J by 9 bases, with 17 bases left in between. Germline loops: CDR1 MNHEY, CDR2 SVGEGT. The CDR3 runs 14 residues. CDR3 in amino acids: CASSDGLFTGEQFF. The DNA of the CDR3 is TGTGCCAGCAGTGACGGACTATTTACCGGTGAGCAGTTCTTC.

CDR3 DNA: TGTGCCAGCAGCTTAGGGGAGGGTTCGGAAGCTTTCTTT. Its translation is CASSLGEGSEAFF. The chain uses TRBV7-8 and TRBJ1-1; D is unclear. The germline V gene encodes CDR1 SGHVS and CDR2 FQNEAQ. The CDR3 extends over 13 amino acids. Trimming pared 1 base from V and 8 bases from J, leaving 11 bases between.

This clone has only a few counts. The V gene is TRBV5-1, the J gene TRBJ1-1; no definite D call. Trimming stripped 4 bases from V and 0 bases from J, with 7 bases between. In germline, CDR1 is SGHRS, CDR2 YFSETQ. The CDR3 is made up of 13 amino acids. The CDR3 sequence is CASSLGLNTEAFF. The CDR3 DNA reads TGCGCCAGCAGCCTAGGACTGAACACTGAAGCTTTCTTT.

The chain has TRBV9 and TRBJ2-5; TRBD1 matches at 8 bases. The CDR3 has 15 residues. Germline CDR1 SGDLS, CDR2 YYNGEE. J gave up 4 bases and V 0 bases, and 5 bases lay outside the gene matches. The CDR3 loop is CASSVGAGTGETQYF. As DNA, the CDR3 is TGTGCCAGCAGCGTAGGGGCGGGGACAGGAGAGACCCAGTACTTC.

V is TRBV2 and J is TRBJ1-5; D possibly corresponds to TRBD1 (5 bases). CDR1 is SNHLY and CDR2 is FYNNEI in the germline V gene. The CDR3 is 11 residues long. Deletions cut 4 bases from V and 11 bases from J, with 9 bases between. The CDR3 region has the DNA TGTGCCAGCAGTGTTCAGGGTACCCAGCATTTT. Translating gives CASSVQGTQHF.

The rearrangement joins TRBV7-9 to TRBJ2-3; D call uncertain. Per the germline V gene, CDR1 is SEHNR and CDR2 is FQNEAQ (reference sequence). This CDR3 has 14 amino acids. V lost 2 bases and J 6 bases, leaving 12 bases between the germline ends. The CDR3 nucleotides are TGTGCCAGCAGCTTATCTTCGTTGGTGGATACGCAGTATTTT. Encoded protein: CASSLSSLVDTQYF.